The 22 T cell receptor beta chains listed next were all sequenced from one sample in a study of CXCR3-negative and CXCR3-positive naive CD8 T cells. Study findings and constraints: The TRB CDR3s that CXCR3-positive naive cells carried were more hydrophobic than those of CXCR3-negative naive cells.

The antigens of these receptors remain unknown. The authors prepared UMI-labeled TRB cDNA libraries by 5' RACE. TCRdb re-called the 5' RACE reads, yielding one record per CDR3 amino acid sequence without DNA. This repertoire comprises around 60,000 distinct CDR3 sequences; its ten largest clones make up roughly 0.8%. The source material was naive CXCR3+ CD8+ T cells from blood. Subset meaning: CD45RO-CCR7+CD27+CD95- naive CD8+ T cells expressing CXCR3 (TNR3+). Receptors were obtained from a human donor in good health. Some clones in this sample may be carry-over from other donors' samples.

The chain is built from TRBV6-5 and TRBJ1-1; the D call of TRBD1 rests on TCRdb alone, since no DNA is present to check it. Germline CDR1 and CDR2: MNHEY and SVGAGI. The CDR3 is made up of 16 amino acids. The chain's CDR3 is CASSPPSPGGVTEAFF.

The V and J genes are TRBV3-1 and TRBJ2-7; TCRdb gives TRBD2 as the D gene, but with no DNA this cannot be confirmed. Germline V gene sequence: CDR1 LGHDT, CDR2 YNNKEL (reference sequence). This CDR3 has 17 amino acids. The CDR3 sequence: CASSQDGVRRGGNEQYF.

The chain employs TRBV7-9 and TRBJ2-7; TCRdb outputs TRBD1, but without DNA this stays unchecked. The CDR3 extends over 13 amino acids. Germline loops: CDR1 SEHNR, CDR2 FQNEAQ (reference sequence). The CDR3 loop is CASSHRGAWEQYF.

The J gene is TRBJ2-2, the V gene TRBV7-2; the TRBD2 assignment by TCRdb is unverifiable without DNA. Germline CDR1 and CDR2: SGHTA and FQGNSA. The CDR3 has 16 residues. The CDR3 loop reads CASSLGLGFNTGELFF.

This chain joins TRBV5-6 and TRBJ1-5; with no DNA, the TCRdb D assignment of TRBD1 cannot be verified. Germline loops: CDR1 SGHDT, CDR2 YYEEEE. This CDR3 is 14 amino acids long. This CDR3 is CASSLVQGGQPQHF.

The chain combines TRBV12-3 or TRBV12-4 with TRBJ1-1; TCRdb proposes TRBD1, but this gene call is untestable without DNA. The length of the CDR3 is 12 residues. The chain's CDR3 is CASTFGTVEAFF.

CDR3 region: CATSDLGMNTGELFF. V usage is TRBV24-1 and J usage is TRBJ2-2. The germline CDR1 and CDR2 sequences are KGHDR and SFDVKD. This CDR3 spans 15 amino acids.

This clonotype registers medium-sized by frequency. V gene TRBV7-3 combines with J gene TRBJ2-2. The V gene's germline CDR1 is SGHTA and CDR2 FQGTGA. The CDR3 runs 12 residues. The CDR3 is CASSSNTGELFF.

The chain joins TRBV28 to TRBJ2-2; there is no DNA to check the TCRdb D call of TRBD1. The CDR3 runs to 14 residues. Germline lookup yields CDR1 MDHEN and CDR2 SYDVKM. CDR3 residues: CASTLTGNTGELFF.

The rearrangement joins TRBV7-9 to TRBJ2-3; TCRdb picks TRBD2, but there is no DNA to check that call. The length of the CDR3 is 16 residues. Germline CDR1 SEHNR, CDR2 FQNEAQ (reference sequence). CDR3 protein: CASSWGLAAPTDTQYF.

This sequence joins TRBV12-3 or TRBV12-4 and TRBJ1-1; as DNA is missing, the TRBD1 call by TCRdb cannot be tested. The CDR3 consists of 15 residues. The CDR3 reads CASSSGQGFVTEAFF.

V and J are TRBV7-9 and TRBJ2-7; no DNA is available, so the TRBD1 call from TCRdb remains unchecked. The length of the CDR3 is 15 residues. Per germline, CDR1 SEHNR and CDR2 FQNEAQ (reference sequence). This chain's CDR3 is CASRPTGARPGEQYF.

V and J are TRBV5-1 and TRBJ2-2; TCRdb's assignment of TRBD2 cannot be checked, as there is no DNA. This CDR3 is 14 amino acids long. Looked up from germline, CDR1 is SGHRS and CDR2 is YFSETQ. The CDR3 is CASSLVEATGELFF.

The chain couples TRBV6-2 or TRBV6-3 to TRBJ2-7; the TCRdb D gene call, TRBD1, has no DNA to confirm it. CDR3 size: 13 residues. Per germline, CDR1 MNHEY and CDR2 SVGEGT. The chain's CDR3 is CASSYSIGPPQYF.

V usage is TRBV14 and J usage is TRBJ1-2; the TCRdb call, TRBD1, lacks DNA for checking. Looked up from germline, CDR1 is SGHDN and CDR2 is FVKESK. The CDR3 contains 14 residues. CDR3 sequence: CASRLTGTGNGYTF.

CDR3 amino acids: CASSYPRDYEETQYF. The rearrangement joins TRBV6-2 or TRBV6-3 to TRBJ2-5; lacking DNA, the TRBD1 call made by TCRdb goes unchecked. The CDR3 consists of 15 residues. Germline CDR1 MNHEY, CDR2 SVGEGT.

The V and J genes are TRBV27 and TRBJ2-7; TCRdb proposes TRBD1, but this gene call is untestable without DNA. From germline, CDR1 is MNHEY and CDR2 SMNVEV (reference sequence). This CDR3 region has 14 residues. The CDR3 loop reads CATQPGTGNYEQYF.

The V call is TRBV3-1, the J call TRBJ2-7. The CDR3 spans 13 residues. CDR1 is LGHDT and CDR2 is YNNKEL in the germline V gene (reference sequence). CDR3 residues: CASSPGPGYEQYF.

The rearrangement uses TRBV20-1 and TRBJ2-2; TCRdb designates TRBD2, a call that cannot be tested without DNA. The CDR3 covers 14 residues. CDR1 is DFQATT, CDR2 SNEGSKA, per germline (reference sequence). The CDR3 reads CSAPSGGRTGELFF.

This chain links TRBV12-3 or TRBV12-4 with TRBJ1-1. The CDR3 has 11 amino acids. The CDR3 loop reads CASSQPPEAFF.

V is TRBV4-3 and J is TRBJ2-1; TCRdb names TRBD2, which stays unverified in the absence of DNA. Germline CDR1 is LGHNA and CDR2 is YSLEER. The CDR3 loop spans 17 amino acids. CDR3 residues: CASSQDRSGGVFYEQFF.

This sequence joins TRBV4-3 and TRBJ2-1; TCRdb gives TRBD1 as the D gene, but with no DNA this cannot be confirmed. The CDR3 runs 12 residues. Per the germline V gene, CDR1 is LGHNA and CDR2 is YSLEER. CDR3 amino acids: CTSSQGKGEQFF.